The T cell receptor beta chain under discussion was sequenced for a study of OX40 agonist ivuxolimab in advanced cancers. About the study as a whole: Ivuxolimab was an agonistic, fully human IgG2 monoclonal antibody directed against OX40 (CD134), a costimulatory receptor. Intravenous ivuxolimab was administered to patients every 2 weeks at six dose levels: 0.01, 0.1, 0.3, 1.5, 3 and 10 mg/kg. Among the 50 to 55 dose-escalation patients, about 20 had hepatocellular carcinoma, 15 or so melanoma, 9 renal cell carcinoma and 9 head and neck cancer. A male proportion of 82.7% and a mean age of approximately 60 years, ranging from roughly 23 to 85, were recorded for the dose-escalation cohort. Patients were allowed to have had prior anti-PD-1, anti-PD-L1 or anti-CTLA-4 therapy, and 40% of the dose-escalation patients had previously received checkpoint inhibitors. Partial responses were achieved by three dose-escalation patients, of whom one had hepatocellular carcinoma and two had cutaneous melanoma. The purpose of peripheral TCRbeta sequencing was to test whether ivuxolimab changed TCR sequence diversity and led to clonal T-cell expansion. The paper reports the monotherapy dose-escalation portion (N ≈ 52 patients) of the phase I ivuxolimab trial. General study outcomes and caveats: In the 0.1-3.0 mg/kg groups, partial responders were among the patients with the lowest normalized peripheral clonal expansion, particularly in CD8+ T cells. Low levels of normalized T-cell clonal expansion were also shown by some nonresponding patients. At doses from 0.1 to 3.0 mg/kg, clonal expansion was seen in both CD4+ and CD8+ blood T cells between baseline and week 6. After ivuxolimab, expanded clones were on average more numerous among CD8+ T cells than among CD4+ T cells. Which antigens the clonally expanded peripheral T cells were specific for was not determined.

The trial excluded patients who had a history of autoimmune disease or who were on systemic immunosuppression. Peripheral blood for TCR sequencing was drawn from every dose cohort at baseline, at cycle 4 day 1 and at cycle 7 day 1. The samples were drawn from a first-in-human, open-label, multicenter phase I dose-escalation trial of ivuxolimab. Adults with locally advanced or metastatic head and neck squamous cell, hepatocellular, melanoma or renal cell carcinoma were enrolled in the trial. Before TCR sequencing, CD4+ T cells and CD8+ T cells were sorted from peripheral blood as separate populations. The trim is 5 bases for V and 5 bases for J, with a gap of 12 bases between the germline ends. Reading from cysteine to phenylalanine, the CDR3 counts 13 amino acids. Solely the CDR3 DNA is kept, with 39 bases framed from the first base. CDR1 SGHTA and CDR2 FQGTGA are derived from the germline V gene.

Comment on this clone: Its antigen is unknown. No base qualities exist here, and no much larger clone lies one base off it.

To sequence the TCRbeta CDR3 region, genomic DNA was isolated from the sorted cells. The immunoSEQ Assay was used for sequencing of TCRbeta CDR3 regions. What TCRdb holds here is the immuneACCESS table cut down to in-frame rearrangements. Part of the clones is not present; checked against another copy, under half of the missing clones reflect an unresolved V gene, and the others are unexplained. This sample gives some 90,000 clones in total; under 95% of them show up just once. The ten biggest clones cover roughly 0.32% of the sample. The TCR was taken from an adult with an advanced solid tumor such as melanoma, head and neck, liver or kidney cancer. Here the chain combines TRBV7-3 and TRBJ2-5, with no D gene named confidently. Material: CD4+ or CD8+ T cells sorted from blood, obtained in a trial of the OX40 agonist ivuxolimab. The CDR3 region reads CASSHNLGETQYF. The sequenced DNA is TGTGCCAGCAGCCACAACCTCGGGGAGACCCAGTACTTC.